Below, 6 T cell receptor beta chains from the same sample are listed, as sequenced in a study of cytomegalovirus exposure and HLA in healthy donors. Primers included in the PCR were 60 Vbeta and 13 Jbeta primers. Here immunoSEQ multiplex PCR was the method, and the copy in TCRdb shows in-frame clones only, minus some. The sample includes around 170,000 clones, roughly 80% seen only once; the top ten take approximately 1.5%. Sequences were obtained from PBMCs. The origin of the receptors is a man aged 40-55 years in good health and CMV-seronegative.

This chain links TRBV11-2 with TRBJ2-5, with D possibly being TRBD2 (7 bases). Germline lookup yields CDR1 SGHAT and CDR2 FQNNGV. The V end was cut by 2 bases, the J end by 2 bases, with 15 bases between. The CDR3 spans 16 residues. This CDR3 is CASSLLRGGAQETQYF. The CDR3 nucleotides are TGTGCCAGCAGCTTACTCCGTGGGGGGGCTCAAGAGACCCAGTACTTC.

This rearrangement joins TRBV7-2 to TRBJ2-1; 7 bases are a match to TRBD2. This CDR3 spans 14 amino acids. Germline CDR1 reads SGHTA; CDR2 reads FQGNSA. Trimming took 1 base from V and 7 from J; bases not matched to a gene: 4. CDR3 coding DNA: TGTGCCAGCAGCTTAGGGCTAGCGGAAAATGAGCAGTTCTTC. Amino acid sequence: CASSLGLAENEQFF.

This clone was counted ten times or more. A read error may produce the germline difference seen at one junction end. The chain has TRBV5-4 and TRBJ1-2; D ambiguous. Germline V CDR1 and CDR2: SGHNT, YYREEE (reference sequence). This CDR3 spans 11 amino acids. CDR3 sequence: CASSSPGLPLF. The CDR3 DNA sequence: TGTGCCAGCAGCTCCCCGGGTTTACCTCTTTTC.

The V and J genes are TRBV9 and TRBJ2-7; a weak D match, TRBD1 (6 bases). The CDR3 spans 14 residues. V lost 4 bases, J lost 0 bases, and 11 bases lay in between. Germline V gene lookup returns CDR1 SGDLS and CDR2 YYNGEE. The CDR3 sequence is CASSPRGSSYEQYF. Written as DNA, the CDR3 is TGTGCCAGCAGCCCAAGGGGGTCCTCCTACGAGCAGTACTTC. The entire variable domain, with the rest obtained from reference TRBV9 and TRBJ2-7, is as follows: DSGVTQTPKHLITATGQRVTLRCSPRSGDLSVYWYQQSLDQGLQFLIQYYNGEERAKGNILERFSAQQFPDLHSELNLSSLELGDSALYFCASSPRGSSYEQYFGPGTRLTVT.

This clone has just a few counts. V usage is TRBV7-2 and J usage is TRBJ2-1; maybe TRBD1 (7 bases). V dropped 1 base and J dropped 6 bases, with 13 bases sitting between them. Germline lookup yields CDR1 SGHTA and CDR2 FQGNSA. There are 15 residues in the CDR3. Here the CDR3 reads CASSLGGTAGNEQFF. The CDR3 DNA is TGTGCCAGCAGCTTAGGCGGGACAGCTGGCAATGAGCAGTTCTTC.

This clone was counted between two and nine times. The chain combines TRBV28 with TRBJ1-1, with D hard to call. Trimming pared 3 bases from V and 0 bases from J, leaving 8 bases between. CDR3 size: 14 residues. Germline values: CDR1 MDHEN, CDR2 SYDVKM. CDR3 DNA sequence: TGTGCCAGCAGTTTGGGCACCTTGAACACTGAAGCTTTCTTT. Protein product: CASSLGTLNTEAFF.